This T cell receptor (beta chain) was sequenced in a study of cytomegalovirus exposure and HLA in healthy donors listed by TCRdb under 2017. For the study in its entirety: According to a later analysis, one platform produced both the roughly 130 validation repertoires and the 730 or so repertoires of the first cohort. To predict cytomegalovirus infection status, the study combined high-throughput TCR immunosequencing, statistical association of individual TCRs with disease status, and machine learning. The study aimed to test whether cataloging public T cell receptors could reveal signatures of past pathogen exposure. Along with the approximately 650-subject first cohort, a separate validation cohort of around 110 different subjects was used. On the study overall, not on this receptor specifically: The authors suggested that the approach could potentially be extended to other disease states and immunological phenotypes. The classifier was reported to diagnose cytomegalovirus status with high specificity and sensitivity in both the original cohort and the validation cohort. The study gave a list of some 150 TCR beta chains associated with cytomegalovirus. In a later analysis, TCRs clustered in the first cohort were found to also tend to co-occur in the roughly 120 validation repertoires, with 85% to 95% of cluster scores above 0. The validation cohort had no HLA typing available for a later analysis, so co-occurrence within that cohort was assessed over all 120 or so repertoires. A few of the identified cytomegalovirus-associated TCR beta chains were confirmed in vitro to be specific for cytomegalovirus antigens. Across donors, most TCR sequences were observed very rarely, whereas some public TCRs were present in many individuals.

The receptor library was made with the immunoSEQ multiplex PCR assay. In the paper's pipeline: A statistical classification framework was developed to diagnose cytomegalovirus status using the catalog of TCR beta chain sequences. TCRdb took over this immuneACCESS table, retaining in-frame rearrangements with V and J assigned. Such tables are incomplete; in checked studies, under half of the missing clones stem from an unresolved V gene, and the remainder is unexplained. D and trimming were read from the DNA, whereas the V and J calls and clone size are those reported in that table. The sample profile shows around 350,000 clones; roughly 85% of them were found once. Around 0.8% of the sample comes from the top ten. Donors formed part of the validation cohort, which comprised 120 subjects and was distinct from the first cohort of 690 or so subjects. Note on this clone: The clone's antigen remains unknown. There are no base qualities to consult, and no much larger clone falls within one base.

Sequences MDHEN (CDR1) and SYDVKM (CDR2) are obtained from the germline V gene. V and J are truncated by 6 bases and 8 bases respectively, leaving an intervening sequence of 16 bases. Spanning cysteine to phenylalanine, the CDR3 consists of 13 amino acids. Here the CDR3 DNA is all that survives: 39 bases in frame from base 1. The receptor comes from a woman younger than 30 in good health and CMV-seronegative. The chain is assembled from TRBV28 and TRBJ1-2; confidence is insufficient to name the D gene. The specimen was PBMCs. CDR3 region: CASSSGNINGYTF. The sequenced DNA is TGTGCCAGCAGCTCGGGGAATATAAACGGCTACACCTTC.